A single T cell receptor beta chain is shown here with its context. The entry originates in a study of T cells of healthy individuals. The CDR3 length is 14 residues. Germline lookup yields CDR1 MNHEY and CDR2 SMNVEV (reference sequence). Trimming at V came to 3 bases and at J to 4 bases, leaving 1 base not matched to a gene. TCRdb used MiXCR to reprocess the 5' RACE reads, holding one entry per CDR3 protein. The data hold about 53,000 distinct CDR3 sequences, with around 15% observed a single time. This sequence originates from a human donor in good health. V gene TRBV27 combines with J gene TRBJ1-2; TRBD1 matches 11 bases. CDR3 loop: CASSFGTGGYGYTF. CDR3 DNA sequence: TGTGCCAGCAGTTTCGGGACAGGGGGCTATGGCTACACCTTC.